This TCR beta chain came from a study of cytomegalovirus exposure and HLA in healthy donors. Study conclusions and caveats: CMV serostatus was the sole immune exposure information available. In a later analysis, specific HLA alleles were associated with 16,000 or so TCR beta sequences at a 0.05 false discovery rate.

PCR used 60 Vbeta primers and 13 Jbeta primers. The protocol was immunoSEQ multiplex PCR, while the TCRdb copy is restricted to in-frame clones and leaves out a portion. The table has 150,000 to 200,000 clones, 78% seen once. In the case of this clone: Its specificity is not known.

Among the donors, all were healthy bone marrow donors. The CDR3 covers 15 residues. Trimming removed 1 base from V and 0 bases from J, with 13 bases in between. The V gene's germline CDR1 is SQVTM and CDR2 ANQGSEA. This TCR was recovered from a woman aged 25 to 39 in good health and CMV-seropositive. Sequencing was performed on PBMCs. The gene calls are TRBV29-1 and TRBJ2-7; tentatively, D is TRBD1 (5 bases). The CDR3 DNA reads as TGCAGCGTTGAAGGGGGCGACCTGAGCTCCTACGAGCAGTACTTC. Amino acids: CSVEGGDLSSYEQYF.